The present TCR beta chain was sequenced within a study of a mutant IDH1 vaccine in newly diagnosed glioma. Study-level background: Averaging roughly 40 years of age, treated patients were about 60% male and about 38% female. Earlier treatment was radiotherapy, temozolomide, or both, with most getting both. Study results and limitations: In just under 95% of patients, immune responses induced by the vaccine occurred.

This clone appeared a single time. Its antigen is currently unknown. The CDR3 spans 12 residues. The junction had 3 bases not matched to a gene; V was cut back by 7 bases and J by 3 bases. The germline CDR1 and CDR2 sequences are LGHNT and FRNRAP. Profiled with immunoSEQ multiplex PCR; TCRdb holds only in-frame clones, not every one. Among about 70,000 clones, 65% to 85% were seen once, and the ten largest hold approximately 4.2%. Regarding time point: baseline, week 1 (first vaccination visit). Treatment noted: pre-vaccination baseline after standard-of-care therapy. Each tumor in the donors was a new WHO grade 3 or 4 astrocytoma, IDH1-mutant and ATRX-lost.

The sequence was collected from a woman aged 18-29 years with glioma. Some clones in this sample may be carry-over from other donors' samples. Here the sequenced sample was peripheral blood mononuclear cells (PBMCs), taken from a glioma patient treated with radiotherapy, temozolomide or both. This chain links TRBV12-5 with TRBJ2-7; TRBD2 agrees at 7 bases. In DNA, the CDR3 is TGTGCTAGTGCCGGGGGGAGCTACGAGCAGTACTTC. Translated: CASAGGSYEQYF. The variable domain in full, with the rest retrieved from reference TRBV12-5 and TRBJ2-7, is DARVTQTPRHKVTEMGQEVTMRCQPILGHNTVFWYRQTMMQGLELLAYFRNRAPLDDSGMPKDRFSAEMPDATLATLKIQPSEPRDSAVYFCASAGGSYEQYFGPGTRLTVT.